This is a list of T cell receptor beta chains from one sample in a study of OX40 agonist ivuxolimab in advanced cancers. The repertoire was sequenced with immunoSEQ multiplex PCR; TCRdb's copy has only in-frame clones and lacks some. The sample consists of about 75,000 clones, about 85% of them appearing once. The source was CD4+ or CD8+ T cells sorted from blood, collected in a trial of the OX40 agonist ivuxolimab. The receptors originated from an adult with an advanced solid tumor such as melanoma, head and neck, liver or kidney cancer. CDR3s include the opening cysteine and the closing phenylalanine or tryptophan. Fields, in order: V gene, CDR3 length, clone size, D gene, J gene, CDR3 protein, CDR3 DNA. A D gene is named only where the DNA matches it firmly. Clone size is given for some rows only: seen once, a few or many times, or a class if the clone is expanded.

TRBV28,15,-,-,TRBJ2-7,CASSPPGLFTYEQYF,TGTGCCAGCAGTCCTCCGGGCCTTTTTACCTACGAGCAGTACTTC
TRBV27,14,once,TRBD1,TRBJ1-2,CASSQTGGALGYTF,TGTGCCAGCAGTCAAACAGGGGGCGCGTTAGGCTACACCTTC
TRBV6-5,12,-,-,TRBJ2-7,CASKQSGYEQYF,TGTGCCAGCAAACAAAGCGGCTACGAGCAGTACTTC
TRBV15,13,-,-,TRBJ1-2,CATSRDRDYGYTF,TGTGCCACCAGCCGGGACCGAGACTATGGCTACACCTTC
TRBV25-1,16,few,TRBD2,TRBJ2-2,CASSLPTGGSAGELFF,TGTGCCAGCAGTCTTCCGACGGGAGGGTCGGCCGGGGAGCTGTTTTTT
TRBV5-1,15,-,-,TRBJ2-3,CASSLETSNQDTQYF,TGCGCCAGCAGCTTAGAAACTAGCAATCAAGATACGCAGTATTTT
TRBV18,16,-,-,TRBJ2-2,CASSPSLQVNTGELFF,TGTGCCAGCTCACCAAGTCTACAGGTGAACACCGGGGAGCTGTTTTTT
TRBV6-1,14,-,-,TRBJ1-6,CASVWGAIDSPLHF,TGTGCCAGCGTGTGGGGGGCTATAGATTCACCCCTCCACTTT
TRBV7-3,18,-,-,TRBJ2-2,CASSSKGGGTTNTGELFF,TGTGCCAGCAGCTCGAAGGGTGGCGGGACGACGAACACCGGGGAGCTGTTTTTT
TRBV6-1,15,few,-,TRBJ2-1,CASTQDRRSYNEQFF,TGTGCCAGCACTCAAGACAGGCGCTCCTACAATGAGCAGTTCTTC
TRBV7-2,14,once,-,TRBJ2-5,CASNPLGLPETQYF,TGTGCCAGCAACCCACTCGGACTCCCAGAGACCCAGTACTTC
TRBV4-3,15,few,TRBD1,TRBJ2-7,CASSQGAGGTYEQYF,TGCGCCAGCAGCCAAGGGGCAGGGGGTACCTACGAGCAGTACTTC
TRBV5-4,15,-,TRBD2,TRBJ2-7,CASSLASGKVVEQYF,TGTGCCAGCAGCTTGGCCAGCGGGAAGGTAGTTGAGCAGTACTTC
TRBV9,12,few,-,TRBJ1-2,CASSADAWGYTF,TGTGCCAGCAGCGCCGACGCGTGGGGCTACACCTTC
TRBV7-9,17,-,TRBD2,TRBJ2-3,CAPGVFRSGGSTDTQYF,TGTGCCCCGGGCGTCTTCCGTAGCGGGGGTAGCACAGATACGCAGTATTTT
TRBV5-1,12,-,-,TRBJ1-1,CASREVNTEAFF,TGCGCCAGCAGGGAGGTGAACACTGAAGCTTTCTTT
TRBV10-1,16,-,TRBD1,TRBJ1-6,CAGRAGQGSYNSPLHF,TGCGCCGGCCGAGCGGGACAGGGATCCTATAATTCACCCCTCCACTTT
TRBV18,15,-,TRBD1,TRBJ2-5,CASSPGGQSKETQYF,TGTGCCAGCTCACCAGGGGGACAGAGTAAAGAGACCCAGTACTTC
TRBV6-6,14,-,-,TRBJ2-7,CASSWRQEFYEQYF,TGTGCCAGCAGTTGGCGACAGGAGTTCTACGAGCAGTACTTC
TRBV7-9,14,-,-,TRBJ1-5,CASSLLDSNQPQHF,TGTGCCAGCAGCTTATTAGATAGCAATCAGCCCCAGCATTTT
TRBV9,16,-,TRBD1,TRBJ2-5,CASSAPRRTGDETQYF,TGTGCCAGCAGCGCTCCCCGGAGGACAGGGGACGAGACCCAGTACTTC
TRBV6-1,13,-,TRBD2,TRBJ2-7,CASRSGRAGEQYF,TGTGCCAGCAGAAGCGGGAGGGCCGGCGAGCAGTACTTC
TRBV5-8,15,once,TRBD2,TRBJ2-7,CASSLLSGGVREQYF,TGTGCCAGCAGCTTGCTGTCGGGGGGTGTCCGCGAGCAGTACTTC
TRBV6-5,10,-,-,TRBJ1-2,CASFYYGYTF,TGTGCCAGCTTCTACTATGGCTACACCTTC
TRBV28,14,-,TRBD2,TRBJ2-7,CASSLGPSGGARNF,TGTGCCAGCAGTTTGGGACCTTCCGGGGGGGCTCGTAACTTC
TRBV19,16,-,-,TRBJ1-5,CASSIVSLNSNQPQHF,TGTGCCAGTAGTATAGTTAGCCTGAATAGCAATCAGCCCCAGCATTTT
TRBV7-8,17,-,TRBD2,TRBJ2-3,CASTLARGAGGTDTQYF,TGTGCCAGCACCTTAGCCCGCGGTGCGGGGGGGACAGATACGCAGTATTTT
TRBV7-2,15,-,-,TRBJ2-7,CASSSPGRGFYEQYF,TGTGCCAGCAGCTCACCGGGCCGTGGTTTCTACGAGCAGTACTTC
TRBV5-1,15,-,-,TRBJ1-4,CASSLAPTAGEKLFF,TGCGCCAGCAGCTTGGCCCCAACAGCCGGGGAAAAACTGTTTTTT
TRBV5-1,14,-,-,TRBJ1-1,CASSENRARDEAFF,TGCGCCAGCAGCGAAAACAGGGCCCGAGATGAAGCTTTCTTT
TRBV7-9,19,few,-,TRBJ2-1,CASSLVFGGGISSYNEQFF,TGTGCCAGCAGCTTAGTATTCGGTGGGGGAATAAGCTCCTACAATGAGCAGTTCTTC
TRBV19,14,once,-,TRBJ2-7,CASSRGAGVYEQYF,TGTGCCAGTAGTAGAGGGGCCGGAGTCTACGAGCAGTACTTC
TRBV4-1,15,-,TRBD1,TRBJ1-1,CASSPPDRANTEAFF,TGCGCCAGCAGCCCCCCCGACAGGGCGAACACTGAAGCTTTCTTT